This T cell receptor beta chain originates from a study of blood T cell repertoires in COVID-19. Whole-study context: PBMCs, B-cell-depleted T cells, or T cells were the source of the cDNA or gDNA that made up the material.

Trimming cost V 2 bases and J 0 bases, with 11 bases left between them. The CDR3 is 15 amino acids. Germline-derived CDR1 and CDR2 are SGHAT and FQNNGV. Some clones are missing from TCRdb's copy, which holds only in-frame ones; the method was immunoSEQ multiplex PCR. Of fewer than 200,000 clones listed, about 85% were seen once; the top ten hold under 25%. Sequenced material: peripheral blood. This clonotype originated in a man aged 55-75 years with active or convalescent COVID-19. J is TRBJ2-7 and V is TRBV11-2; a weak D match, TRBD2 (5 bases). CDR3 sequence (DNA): TGTGCCAGCAGCTTATCCCTGGGGAGCTCCTACGAGCAGTACTTC. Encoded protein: CASSLSLGSSYEQYF.